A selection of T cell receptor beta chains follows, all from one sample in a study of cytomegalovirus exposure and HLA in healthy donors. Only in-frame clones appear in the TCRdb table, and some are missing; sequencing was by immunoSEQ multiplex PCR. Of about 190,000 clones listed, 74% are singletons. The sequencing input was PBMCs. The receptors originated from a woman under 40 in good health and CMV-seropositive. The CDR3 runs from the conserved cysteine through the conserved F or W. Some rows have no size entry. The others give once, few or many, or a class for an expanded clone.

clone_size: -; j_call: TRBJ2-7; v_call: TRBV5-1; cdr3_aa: CASSLPGLAEQYF
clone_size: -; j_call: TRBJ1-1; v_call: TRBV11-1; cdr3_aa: CASSLGDRGRRDTEAFF
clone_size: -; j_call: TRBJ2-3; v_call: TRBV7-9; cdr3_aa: CSSSLTTSGNTDTQYF
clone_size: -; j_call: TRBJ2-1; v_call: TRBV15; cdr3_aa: CATRDTGGPYNEQFF
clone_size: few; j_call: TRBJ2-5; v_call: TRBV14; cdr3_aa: CASSQVRGSLETQYF
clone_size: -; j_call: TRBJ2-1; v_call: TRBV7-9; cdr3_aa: CASSLALAGALDEQFF
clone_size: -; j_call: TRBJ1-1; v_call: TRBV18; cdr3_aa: CASSLRGTEAFF
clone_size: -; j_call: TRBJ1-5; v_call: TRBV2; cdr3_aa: CASSEQGTGNQPQHF
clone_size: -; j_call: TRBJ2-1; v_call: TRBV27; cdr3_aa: CASSSEPNGLNEQFF
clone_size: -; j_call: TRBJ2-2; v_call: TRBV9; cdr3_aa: CASSSRPSGSTGELFF